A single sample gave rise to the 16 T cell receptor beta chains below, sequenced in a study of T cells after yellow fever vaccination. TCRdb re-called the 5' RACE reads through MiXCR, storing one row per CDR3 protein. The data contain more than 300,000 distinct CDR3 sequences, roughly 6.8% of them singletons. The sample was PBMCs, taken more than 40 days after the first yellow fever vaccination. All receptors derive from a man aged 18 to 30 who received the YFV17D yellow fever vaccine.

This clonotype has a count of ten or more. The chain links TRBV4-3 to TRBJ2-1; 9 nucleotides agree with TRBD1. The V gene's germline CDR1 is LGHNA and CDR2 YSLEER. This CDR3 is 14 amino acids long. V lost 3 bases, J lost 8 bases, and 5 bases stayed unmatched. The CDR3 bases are TGCGCCAGCAGCCAGTGGACAGGGGTTGATGAGCAGTTCTTC. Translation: CASSQWTGVDEQFF.

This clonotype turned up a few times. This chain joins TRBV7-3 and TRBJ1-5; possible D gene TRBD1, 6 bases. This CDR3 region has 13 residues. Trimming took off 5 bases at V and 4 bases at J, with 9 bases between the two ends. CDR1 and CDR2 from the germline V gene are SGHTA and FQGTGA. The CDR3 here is CASSEGQNQPQHF. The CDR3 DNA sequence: TGTGCCAGCAGCGAAGGACAGAATCAGCCCCAGCATTTT.

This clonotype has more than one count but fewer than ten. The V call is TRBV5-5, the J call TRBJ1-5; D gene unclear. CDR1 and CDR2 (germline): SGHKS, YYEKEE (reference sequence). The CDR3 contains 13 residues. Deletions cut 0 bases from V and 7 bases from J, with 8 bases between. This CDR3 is CASSLVPRQPQHF. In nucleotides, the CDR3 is TGTGCCAGCAGCTTGGTTCCCCGGCAGCCCCAGCATTTT. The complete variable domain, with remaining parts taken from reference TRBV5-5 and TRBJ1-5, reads DAGVTQSPTHLIKTRGQQVTLRCSPISGHKSVSWYQQVLGQGPQFIFQYYEKEERGRGNFPDRFSARQFPNYSSELNVNALLLGDSALYLCASSLVPRQPQHFGDGTRLSIL.

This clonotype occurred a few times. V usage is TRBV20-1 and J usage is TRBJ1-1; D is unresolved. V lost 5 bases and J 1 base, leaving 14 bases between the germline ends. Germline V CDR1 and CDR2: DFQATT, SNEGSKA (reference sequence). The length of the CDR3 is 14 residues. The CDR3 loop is CSARNLTQNTEAFF. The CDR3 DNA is TGCAGTGCTCGTAACCTAACACAGAACACTGAAGCTTTCTTT.

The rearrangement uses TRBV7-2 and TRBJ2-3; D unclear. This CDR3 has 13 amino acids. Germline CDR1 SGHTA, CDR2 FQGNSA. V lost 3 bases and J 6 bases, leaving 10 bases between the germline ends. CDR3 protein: CASSFSELDTQYF. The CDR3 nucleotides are TGTGCCAGCAGCTTTTCGGAGCTGGATACGCAGTATTTT.

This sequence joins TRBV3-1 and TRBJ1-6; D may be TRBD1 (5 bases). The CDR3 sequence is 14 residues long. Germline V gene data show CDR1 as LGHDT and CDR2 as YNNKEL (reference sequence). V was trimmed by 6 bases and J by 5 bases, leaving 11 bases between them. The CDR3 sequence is CASSEGRDNSPLHF. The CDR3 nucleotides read TGTGCCAGCAGTGAGGGACGGGATAATTCACCCCTCCACTTT. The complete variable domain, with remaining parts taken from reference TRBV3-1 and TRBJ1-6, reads DTAVSQTPKYLVTQMGNDKSIKCEQNLGHDTMYWYKQDSKKFLKIMFSYNNKELIINETVPNRFSPKSPDKAHLNLHINSLELGDSAVYFCASSEGRDNSPLHFGNGTRLTVT.

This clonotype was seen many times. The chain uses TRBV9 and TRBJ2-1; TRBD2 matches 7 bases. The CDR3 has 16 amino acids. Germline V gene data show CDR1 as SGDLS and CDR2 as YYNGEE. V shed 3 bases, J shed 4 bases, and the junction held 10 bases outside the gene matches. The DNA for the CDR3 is TGTGCCAGCAGCGGCCTACGGGGGGAAGAATACAATGAGCAGTTCTTC. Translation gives CASSGLRGEEYNEQFF.

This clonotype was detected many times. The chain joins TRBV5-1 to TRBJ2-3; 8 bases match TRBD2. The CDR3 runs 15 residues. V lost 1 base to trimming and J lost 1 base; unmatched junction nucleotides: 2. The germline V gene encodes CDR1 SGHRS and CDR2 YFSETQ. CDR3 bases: TGCGCCAGCAGCTTGCAGCGGGGGCGCACAGATACGCAGTATTTT. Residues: CASSLQRGRTDTQYF.

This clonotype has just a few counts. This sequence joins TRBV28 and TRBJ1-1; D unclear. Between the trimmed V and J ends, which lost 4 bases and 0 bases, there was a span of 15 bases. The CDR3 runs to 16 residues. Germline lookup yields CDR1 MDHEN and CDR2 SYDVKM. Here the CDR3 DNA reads TGTGCCAGCAGTTCAGCGGTTATGTCGATGAACACTGAAGCTTTCTTT. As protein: CASSSAVMSMNTEAFF. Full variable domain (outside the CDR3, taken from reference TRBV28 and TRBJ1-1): DVKVTQSSRYLVKRTGEKVFLECVQDMDHENMFWYRQDPGLGLRLIYFSYDVKMKEKGDIPEGYSVSREKKERFSLILESASTNQTSMYLCASSSAVMSMNTEAFFGQGTRLTVV.

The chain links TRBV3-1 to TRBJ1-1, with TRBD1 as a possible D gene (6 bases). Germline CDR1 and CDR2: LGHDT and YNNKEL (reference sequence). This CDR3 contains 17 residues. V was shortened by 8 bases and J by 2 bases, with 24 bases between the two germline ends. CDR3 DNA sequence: TGTGCCAGCCAAAGGGGGGTGCGGGCCTTTGGTAACACTGAAGCTTTCTTT. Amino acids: CASQRGVRAFGNTEAFF. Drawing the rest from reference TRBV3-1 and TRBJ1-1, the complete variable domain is DTAVSQTPKYLVTQMGNDKSIKCEQNLGHDTMYWYKQDSKKFLKIMFSYNNKELIINETVPNRFSPKSPDKAHLNLHINSLELGDSAVYFCASQRGVRAFGNTEAFFGQGTRLTVV.

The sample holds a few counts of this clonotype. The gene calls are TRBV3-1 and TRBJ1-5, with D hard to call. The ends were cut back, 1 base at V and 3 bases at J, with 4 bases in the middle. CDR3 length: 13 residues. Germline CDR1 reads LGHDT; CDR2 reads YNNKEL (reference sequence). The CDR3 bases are TGTGCCAGCAGCCAAGGGGACAATCAGCCCCAGCATTTT. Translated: CASSQGDNQPQHF.

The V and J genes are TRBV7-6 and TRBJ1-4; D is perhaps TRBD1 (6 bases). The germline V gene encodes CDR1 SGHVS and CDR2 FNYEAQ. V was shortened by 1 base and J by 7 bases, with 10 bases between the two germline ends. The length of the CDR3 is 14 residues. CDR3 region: CASSLGGGGEKLFF. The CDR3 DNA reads TGTGCCAGCAGCTTAGGAGGGGGTGGTGAAAAACTGTTTTTT.

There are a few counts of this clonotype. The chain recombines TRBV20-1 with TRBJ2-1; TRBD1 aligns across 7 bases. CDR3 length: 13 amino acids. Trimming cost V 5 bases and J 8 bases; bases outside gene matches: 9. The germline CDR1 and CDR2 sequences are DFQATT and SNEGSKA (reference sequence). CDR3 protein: CSASGTEFHEQFF. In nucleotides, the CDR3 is TGCAGTGCTTCCGGGACAGAGTTCCATGAGCAGTTCTTC.

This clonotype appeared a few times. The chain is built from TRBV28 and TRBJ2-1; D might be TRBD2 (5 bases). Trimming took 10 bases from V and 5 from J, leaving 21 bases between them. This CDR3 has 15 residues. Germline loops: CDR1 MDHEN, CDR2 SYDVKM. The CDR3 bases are TGTGCCACCCTAAAAGCTCCGGGAAGAAACAATGAGCAGTTCTTC. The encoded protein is CATLKAPGRNNEQFF. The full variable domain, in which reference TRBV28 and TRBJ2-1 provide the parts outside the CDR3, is DVKVTQSSRYLVKRTGEKVFLECVQDMDHENMFWYRQDPGLGLRLIYFSYDVKMKEKGDIPEGYSVSREKKERFSLILESASTNQTSMYLCATLKAPGRNNEQFFGPGTRLTVL.

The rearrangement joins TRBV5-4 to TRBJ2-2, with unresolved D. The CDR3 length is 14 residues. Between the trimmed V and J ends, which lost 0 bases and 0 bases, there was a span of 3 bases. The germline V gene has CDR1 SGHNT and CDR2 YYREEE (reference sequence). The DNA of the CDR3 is TGTGCCAGCAGCTTGGTTGCGAACACCGGGGAGCTGTTTTTT. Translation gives CASSLVANTGELFF.

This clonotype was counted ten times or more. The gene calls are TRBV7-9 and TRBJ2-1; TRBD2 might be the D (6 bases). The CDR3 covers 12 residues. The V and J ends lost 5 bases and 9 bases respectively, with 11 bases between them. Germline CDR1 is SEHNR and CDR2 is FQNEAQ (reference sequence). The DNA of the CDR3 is TGTGCCAGCAGCCGGGGGTCCCCTGAGCAGTTCTTC. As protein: CASSRGSPEQFF.